The 20 T cell receptor beta chains listed next were all sequenced from one sample in a study of cytomegalovirus exposure and HLA in healthy donors. Assay used: immunoSEQ multiplex PCR; TCRdb lists only in-frame clones, some missing. The sample lists 150,000 or so clones, 75% to 90% occurring once. The sequenced sample consisted of PBMCs. Receptor source: a woman aged 18-35 years in good health and CMV-seropositive.

The V gene is TRBV5-1, the J gene TRBJ1-2; 8 bases line up with TRBD1. The CDR3 loop spans 12 amino acids. V shed 6 bases, J shed 4 bases, and the junction held 2 bases outside the gene matches. Germline CDR1 SGHRS, CDR2 YFSETQ. The CDR3 reads CASTDRAYGYTF. Here the CDR3 DNA reads TGCGCCAGCACGGACAGGGCCTATGGCTACACCTTC.

The rearrangement joins TRBV19 to TRBJ2-7; weak D call: TRBD1 (6 bases). The V gene's germline CDR1 is LNHDA and CDR2 SQIVND (reference sequence). The length of the CDR3 is 19 residues. Trimming left V 5 bases short and J 3 bases short, with 29 bases between. CDR3 region: CASSPTLPSRDRILYEQYF. CDR3 DNA sequence: TGTGCCAGTAGTCCCACGCTCCCCTCTAGAGACAGGATCCTCTACGAGCAGTACTTC.

The CDR3 spells CASSRTGSSYNEQFF. The CDR3 DNA reads as TGCGCCAGCAGCCGGACAGGGAGCTCCTACAATGAGCAGTTCTTC. The chain joins TRBV5-1 to TRBJ2-1; 8 nucleotides match TRBD1. Looked up from germline, CDR1 is SGHRS and CDR2 is YFSETQ. The CDR3 is 15 amino acids. The junction had 3 bases not matched to a gene; V was cut back by 4 bases and J by 0 bases.

The chain uses TRBV7-9 and TRBJ1-4; D not resolved. Germline values: CDR1 SEHNR, CDR2 FQNEAQ (reference sequence). Trimming cost V 5 bases and J 0 bases, with 7 bases left between them. This CDR3 spans 14 amino acids. CDR3 coding DNA: TGTGCCAGCAGCCTCAGTGCAACTAATGAAAAACTGTTTTTT. Protein: CASSLSATNEKLFF.

The chain has TRBV5-8 and TRBJ1-3; perhaps TRBD1 as D (5 bases). Looked up from germline, CDR1 is SGHTS and CDR2 is YDEGEE. CDR3 length: 17 amino acids. Trimming cost V 1 base and J 0 bases, with 14 bases left between them. The CDR3 coding sequence is TGTGCCAGCAGCTTGCCAATCCGACAGAGCTCTGGAAACACCATATATTTT. This encodes CASSLPIRQSSGNTIYF.

The J gene is TRBJ2-7, the V gene TRBV7-9; perhaps TRBD2 as D (5 bases). Trimming pared 3 bases from V and 1 base from J, leaving 10 bases between. The CDR3 runs 14 residues. Germline assignment: CDR1 SEHNR and CDR2 FQNEAQ (reference sequence). The CDR3 bases are TGTGCCAGCAGCTTCCCCGGGGTATCCTACGAGCAGTACTTC. This encodes CASSFPGVSYEQYF.

The rearrangement links TRBV10-3 to TRBJ1-5, with TRBD1 as a possible D gene (5 bases). The V end lost 0 bases, the J end lost 5 bases, and 23 bases lay between the germline ends. The germline V gene has CDR1 ENHRY and CDR2 SYGVKD. This CDR3 has 19 residues. The chain's CDR3 is CAISESGAGSDGGDQPQHF. For the CDR3, the DNA is TGTGCCATCAGTGAGTCGGGAGCAGGTAGTGACGGGGGGGATCAGCCCCAGCATTTT.

V is TRBV28 and J is TRBJ1-5; a possible D gene is TRBD1 (6 bases). This CDR3 spans 14 amino acids. The V gene lost 6 bases and the J gene lost 5 bases, with 14 bases spanning the gap. Per germline, CDR1 MDHEN and CDR2 SYDVKM. CDR3 protein: CASSPDRFDQPQHF. DNA for the CDR3: TGTGCCAGCAGCCCTGACAGGTTCGATCAGCCCCAGCATTTT.

The chain recombines TRBV5-6 with TRBJ2-3; 7 nucleotides line up with TRBD1. Germline assignment: CDR1 SGHDT and CDR2 YYEEEE. This CDR3 has 14 residues. Germline trimming cut 0 bases from V and 5 bases from J; bases unmatched to any gene: 3. The CDR3 protein is CASSLDRTGDTQYF. CDR3 DNA sequence: TGTGCCAGCAGCTTGGATCGGACAGGAGATACGCAGTATTTT.

The chain links TRBV5-8 to TRBJ1-2; 10 nucleotides match TRBD1. V shed 4 bases, J shed 3 bases, and the junction held 6 bases outside the gene matches. The germline V gene has CDR1 SGHTS and CDR2 YDEGEE. The CDR3 is made up of 15 amino acids. The CDR3 sequence is CASSPRTGGYYGYTF. Here the CDR3 DNA reads TGTGCCAGCAGCCCCAGGACAGGGGGGTACTATGGCTACACCTTC.

V gene TRBV9 combines with J gene TRBJ2-7; TRBD2 matches 8 bases. After removal of 4 bases from V and 6 bases from J, the junction contained 15 bases not matched to a gene. Germline V lookup: CDR1 SGDLS, CDR2 YYNGEE. CDR3 size: 16 residues. CDR3 coding DNA: TGTGCCAGCAGCCCAGACCCCCTAGCGGGCGATACCGAGCAGTACTTC. It codes for CASSPDPLAGDTEQYF.

The chain carries TRBV6-4 and TRBJ2-1; 10 nucleotides match TRBD2. The CDR3 extends over 16 amino acids. V was pared by 6 bases and J by 6 bases, with 11 bases of the junction left unmatched. Germline CDR1 and CDR2: MRHNA and SNTAGT. This chain's CDR3 is CASRSGGADSGNEQFF. CDR3 DNA sequence: TGTGCCAGCAGAAGCGGGGGGGCCGATTCGGGCAATGAGCAGTTCTTC.

The V gene is TRBV11-2, the J gene TRBJ1-1; D unresolved. Trimming shortened V by 5 bases and J by 6 bases, and 16 bases separated the two germline ends. Germline V gene data show CDR1 as SGHAT and CDR2 as FQNNGV. The CDR3 runs 14 residues. The CDR3 region is CASSGRHPVAEAFF. The CDR3 DNA reads TGTGCCAGCAGCGGAAGACACCCGGTGGCTGAAGCTTTCTTT.

V is TRBV19 and J is TRBJ2-1, with D perhaps matching TRBD2 (5 bases). Germline V gene data show CDR1 as LNHDA and CDR2 as SQIVND (reference sequence). The CDR3 runs to 12 residues. Trimming removed 7 bases at V and 10 bases at J, with 14 bases between. CDR3 sequence: CASKGRVGEQFF. The DNA for the CDR3 is TGTGCCAGTAAAGGGCGGGTAGGGGAGCAGTTCTTC.

The chain couples TRBV18 to TRBJ2-6; D is unresolved. Germline CDR1 reads KGHSH; CDR2 reads LQKENI. This CDR3 has 16 amino acids. V shed 3 bases and J shed 0 bases, with 9 bases lying between them. The CDR3 sequence: CASSPLIPSGANVLTF. CDR3 sequence (DNA): TGTGCCAGCTCACCTCTTATCCCCTCTGGGGCCAACGTCCTGACTTTC. The full variable domain, completed using reference TRBV18 and TRBJ2-6, is NAGVMQNPRHLVRRRGQEARLRCSPMKGHSHVYWYRQLPEEGLKFMVYLQKENIIDESGMPKERFSAEFPKEGPSILRIQQVVRGDSAAYFCASSPLIPSGANVLTFGAGSRLTVL.

The chain has TRBV27 and TRBJ1-5; perhaps TRBD1 as D (5 bases). Trimming shortened V by 2 bases and J by 3 bases, and 14 bases separated the two germline ends. Germline CDR1 and CDR2: MNHEY and SMNVEV (reference sequence). This CDR3 spans 16 amino acids. CDR3 sequence: CASSLRGNGYNQPQHF. The CDR3 coding sequence is TGTGCCAGCAGTTTACGGGGGAATGGATACAATCAGCCCCAGCATTTT.

This chain connects TRBV5-1 to TRBJ1-4; 8 nucleotides align to TRBD1. CDR3 length: 16 amino acids. Germline trimming cut 0 bases from V and 8 bases from J; bases unmatched to any gene: 9. Germline CDR1 SGHRS, CDR2 YFSETQ. CDR3 in amino acids: CASSLGGGRGQEKLFF. CDR3 DNA: TGCGCCAGCAGCTTGGGAGGTGGCAGGGGGCAGGAAAAACTGTTTTTT.

This sequence joins TRBV18 and TRBJ1-3, with 7 bases matching TRBD1. Trimming removed 1 base from V and 4 bases from J; junction bases left unmatched: 13. CDR1 and CDR2 (germline): KGHSH, LQKENI. This CDR3 has 18 residues. As DNA, the CDR3 is TGTGCCAGCTCACCACTACCGACGACAGGGAATAACGGAAACACCATATATTTT. Protein sequence: CASSPLPTTGNNGNTIYF.

The rearrangement joins TRBV19 to TRBJ2-5, with 10 bases lining up with TRBD2. With V trimmed by 3 bases and J by 5 bases, 12 bases remained unmatched. This CDR3 is built from 17 residues. Germline V gene sequence: CDR1 LNHDA, CDR2 SQIVND (reference sequence). The CDR3 DNA sequence: TGTGCCAGTAGTATCGGCGGGAGCGGGGGGGCCGGGGAGACCCAGTACTTC. Encoded protein: CASSIGGSGGAGETQYF.

The CDR3 sequence is CASSVGGGGLNTEAFF. CDR3 sequence (DNA): TGTGCCAGCAGCGTAGGCGGAGGGGGCCTGAACACTGAAGCTTTCTTT. This rearrangement joins TRBV9 to TRBJ1-1; the match to TRBD1 covers 7 bases. J lost 0 bases, V lost 0 bases, and 5 bases had no gene match. Germline loops: CDR1 SGDLS, CDR2 YYNGEE. This CDR3 spans 16 amino acids.